The 4 T cell receptor beta chains reported below all come from one sample, sequenced in a study of cytomegalovirus exposure and HLA in healthy donors. PCR amplification relied on 60 Vbeta primers (plus 13 Jbeta primers). Sequencing was performed with immunoSEQ multiplex PCR; in TCRdb, only in-frame clones are kept and a portion is missing. Of 120,000 or so clones in the sample, over 70% were seen once. Sequencing was performed on PBMCs. These receptors all stem from a woman in her forties or fifties in good health and CMV-seronegative.

The chain couples TRBV4-2 to TRBJ2-6; 11 nucleotides line up with TRBD1. Germline V gene data show CDR1 as LGHNA and CDR2 as YNFKEQ. This CDR3 contains 20 residues. J lost 3 bases, V lost 8 bases, and 18 bases had no gene match. The CDR3 loop is CASLLTPGQGVRFGANVLTF. For the CDR3, the DNA is TGTGCCAGCCTCCTGACCCCGGGACAGGGGGTACGCTTTGGGGCCAACGTCCTGACTTTC.

There are a few counts of this clone. The chain couples TRBV4-1 to TRBJ1-1; D is possibly TRBD1 (6 bases). CDR1 is MGHRA, CDR2 YSYEKL, per germline. Trimming removed 2 bases at V and 4 bases at J, with 17 bases between. The CDR3 sequence is 16 residues long. CDR3 bases: TGCGCCAGCAGCCAACGGTCCTTAGGACAGTCCACTGAAGCTTTCTTT. It yields the protein CASSQRSLGQSTEAFF.

The chain combines TRBV5-1 with TRBJ2-1, with 10 bases identical to TRBD2. Germline CDR1 SGHRS, CDR2 YFSETQ. V trimming: 0 bases; J trimming: 9 bases; junction bases outside the gene matches: 6. The length of the CDR3 is 15 residues. CDR3 sequence reads: CASSLGLAGVGEQFF. The CDR3 nucleotides read TGCGCCAGCAGCTTGGGTCTAGCGGGAGTTGGTGAGCAGTTCTTC.

This clone has a handful of counts. This rearrangement joins TRBV5-1 to TRBJ1-1; D is perhaps TRBD1 (6 bases). Germline lookup yields CDR1 SGHRS and CDR2 YFSETQ. There are 15 residues in the CDR3. The V gene lost 0 bases and the J gene lost 0 bases, with 9 bases spanning the gap. CDR3 loop: CASSLDGGLNTEAFF. The CDR3 coding sequence is TGCGCCAGCAGCTTGGACGGGGGGCTGAACACTGAAGCTTTCTTT.